This T cell receptor (beta chain) was found in a study of technical replicates of blood from several donors. With V trimmed by 2 bases and J by 6 bases, 6 bases remained unmatched. The CDR3 consists of 15 residues. Germline CDR1 and CDR2: MNHNY and SVGAGI (reference sequence). Sequencing was performed with immunoSEQ multiplex PCR; in TCRdb, only in-frame clones are kept and a portion is missing. The sample yields approximately 81,000 clones, about 96% seen once. This sequence originates from a human donor in good health. V and J are TRBV6-6 and TRBJ1-2; 10 nucleotides line up with TRBD1. The sample was T cells isolated from PBMCs. For the CDR3, the DNA is TGTGCCAGCAGTTACCCACCAGGACAGGGGGATGGCTACACCTTC. This codes for CASSYPPGQGDGYTF.